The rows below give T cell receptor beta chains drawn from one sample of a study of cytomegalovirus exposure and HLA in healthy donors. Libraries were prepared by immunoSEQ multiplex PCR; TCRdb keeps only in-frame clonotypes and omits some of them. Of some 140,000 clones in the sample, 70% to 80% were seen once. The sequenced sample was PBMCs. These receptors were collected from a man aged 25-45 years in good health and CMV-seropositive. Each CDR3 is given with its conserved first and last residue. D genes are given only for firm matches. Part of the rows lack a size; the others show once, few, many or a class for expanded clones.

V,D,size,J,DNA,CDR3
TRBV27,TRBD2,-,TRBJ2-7,TGTGCCAGCACCCGTAGCGGGAGTTACGAGCAGTACTTC,CASTRSGSYEQYF
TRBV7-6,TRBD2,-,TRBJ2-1,TGTGCCAGCAGCTTAGCCCAGGGAGGGTACAATGAGCAGTTCTTC,CASSLAQGGYNEQFF
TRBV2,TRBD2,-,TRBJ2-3,TGTGCCAGCCGGGAGGGCCTGACAGATACGCAGTATTTT,CASREGLTDTQYF
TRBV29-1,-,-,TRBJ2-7,TGCAGCGTTGACGGGGAACCGGGCTCCTACGAGCAGTACTTC,CSVDGEPGSYEQYF
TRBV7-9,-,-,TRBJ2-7,TGTTCCAGCAGCGCCCTCTCCGGGGGACAGAAAATCTCCTACGAGCAGTACTTC,CSSSALSGGQKISYEQYF
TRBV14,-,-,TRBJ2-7,TGTGCCAGCAGCCAAGGGTTTAGATTCTCCTACGAGCAGTACTTC,CASSQGFRFSYEQYF
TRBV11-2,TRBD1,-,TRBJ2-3,TGTGCCAGCAGCTCACAGGGGGCAGGGGATACGCAGTATTTT,CASSSQGAGDTQYF
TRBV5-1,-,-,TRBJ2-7,TGCGCCAGCAGCTCTCCAATCCAGGACGAGCAGTACTTC,CASSSPIQDEQYF
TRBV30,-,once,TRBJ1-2,TGTGCCTGGAGTGCTCTCGAGGGTGATGGCTACACCTTC,CAWSALEGDGYTF
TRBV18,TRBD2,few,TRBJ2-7,TGTGCCAGCTCACCGTCCGCTAGCGGGATTGGTGAGCAGTACTTC,CASSPSASGIGEQYF
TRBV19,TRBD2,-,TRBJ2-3,TGTGCCAGTAGCGACCCCGGGACTACCACAGATACGCAGTATTTT,CASSDPGTTTDTQYF
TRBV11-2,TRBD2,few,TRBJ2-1,TGTGCCAGCAGCGGACTAGCGGGGGGTCCCTACGATGAGCAGTTCTTC,CASSGLAGGPYDEQFF
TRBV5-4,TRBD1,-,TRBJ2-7,TGTGCCAGCAGCACTCCGGGACAGGGAACCTACGAGCAGTACTTC,CASSTPGQGTYEQYF
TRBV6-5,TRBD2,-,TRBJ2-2,TGTGCCAGCAGTTCCCCGGCCGGGGGGGTCACCGGGGAGCTGTTTTTT,CASSSPAGGVTGELFF
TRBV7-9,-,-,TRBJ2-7,TGTGCCAGCAGCAGAGCTGGTGGGGGGAGCTCCTACGAGCAGTACTTC,CASSRAGGGSSYEQYF
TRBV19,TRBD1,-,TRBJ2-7,TGTGCCAGTAGTATGACAGGGAGCTCCTACGAGCAGTACTTC,CASSMTGSSYEQYF
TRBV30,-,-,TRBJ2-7,TGTGCCTGGGGGGAGAATTACGAGCAGTACTTC,CAWGENYEQYF
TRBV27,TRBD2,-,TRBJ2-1,TGTGCCAGCAACTTGGGACTAGCGGGGGGGGAGCAGTTCTTC,CASNLGLAGGEQFF
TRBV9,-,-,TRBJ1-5,TGTGCCAGCAGCGAGGGGTCAGGGTCTAGCAATCAGCCCCAGCATTTT,CASSEGSGSSNQPQHF
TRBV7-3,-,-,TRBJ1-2,TGTGCCAGCAGCTTAGAGGGGTCAGGGGCCTTCTATGGCTACACCTTC,CASSLEGSGAFYGYTF
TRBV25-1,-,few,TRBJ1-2,TGTGCCAGCAGTGAAGGGCAGGTCTATGGCTACACCTTC,CASSEGQVYGYTF
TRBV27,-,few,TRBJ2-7,TGTGCCAGCAGTTCCCCGAGAGGGTACCCCTTCTACGAGCAGTACTTC,CASSSPRGYPFYEQYF
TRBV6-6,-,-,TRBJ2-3,TGTGCCAGCAATCTCCCAGGGGCCACAGATACGCAGTATTTT,CASNLPGATDTQYF
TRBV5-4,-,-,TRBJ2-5,TGTGCCAGCAGCTCTAGTGGCGGCGTAGAGACCCAGTACTTC,CASSSSGGVETQYF
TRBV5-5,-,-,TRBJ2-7,TGTGCCAGCACCCGGACTGAAAATACCTACGAGCAGTACTTC,CASTRTENTYEQYF
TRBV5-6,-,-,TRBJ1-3,TGTGCCAGCAGCTTCAGGGCTTCTGGAAACACCATATATTTT,CASSFRASGNTIYF
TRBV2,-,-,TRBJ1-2,TGTGCCAGCGGAAGGGGTACATATGGCTACACCTTC,CASGRGTYGYTF
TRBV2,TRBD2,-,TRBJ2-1,TGTGCCAGCAGTACCCGACTAGCGGGTCATGAAGAAAATGAGCAGTTCTTC,CASSTRLAGHEENEQFF
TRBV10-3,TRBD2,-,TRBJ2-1,TGTGCCATCGCGGGTAGCGGGAGATATACTTACAATGAGCAGTTCTTC,CAIAGSGRYTYNEQFF
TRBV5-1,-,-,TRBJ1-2,TGCGCCAGCAGCTTGGATGGAGCTAACTATGGCTACACCTTC,CASSLDGANYGYTF
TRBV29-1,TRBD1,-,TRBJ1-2,TGCAGCGTTGCAGGGACAGGGGCAGAAGGCTACACCTTC,CSVAGTGAEGYTF
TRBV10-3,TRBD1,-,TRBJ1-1,TGTGCCATCAGTGGGGTGACAGGGCATAACACTGAAGCTTTCTTT,CAISGVTGHNTEAFF
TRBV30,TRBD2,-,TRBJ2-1,TGTGCCTGGACTACTTTTACTAGCGGGCACAATGAGCAGTTCTTC,CAWTTFTSGHNEQFF
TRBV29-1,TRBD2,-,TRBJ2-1,TGCAGCGACCCGCCCCTGCCTAGCGGGAGGAATGAGCAGTTCTTC,CSDPPLPSGRNEQFF
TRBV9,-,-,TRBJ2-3,TGTGCCAGCAGCGTAGGGAATAGCGGCCCTAGCACAGATACGCAGTATTTT,CASSVGNSGPSTDTQYF
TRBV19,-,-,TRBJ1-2,TGTGCCAGTAGTCGCGGGACGGCGTTGGGCTACACCTTC,CASSRGTALGYTF
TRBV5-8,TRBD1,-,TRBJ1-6,TGTGCCAGCAGCGGGGACAGGGTGGATATTAATTCACCCCTCCACTTT,CASSGDRVDINSPLHF
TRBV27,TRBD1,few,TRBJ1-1,TGTGCCAGCAGTTTAAGGGACAGGGGGACTGAAGCTTTCTTT,CASSLRDRGTEAFF
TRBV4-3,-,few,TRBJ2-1,TGCGCCAGCAGCCAAGATCGTGCAGGGGCGGATGAGCAGTTCTTC,CASSQDRAGADEQFF
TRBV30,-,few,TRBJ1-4,TGTGCCTGGCGAGGGACACCAGGAGGTGAAAAACTGTTTTTT,CAWRGTPGGEKLFF
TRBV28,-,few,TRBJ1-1,TGTGCCAGTATCCCTGGCAGTATGAACACTGAAGCTTTCTTT,CASIPGSMNTEAFF
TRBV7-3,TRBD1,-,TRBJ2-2,TGTGCCAGCTCCACCGGGACAGGGATGACCGGGGAGCTGTTTTTT,CASSTGTGMTGELFF
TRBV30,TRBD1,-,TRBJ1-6,TGTGCCTCGGCAGGGGGGCCCTCCTATAATTCACCCCTCCACTTT,CASAGGPSYNSPLHF
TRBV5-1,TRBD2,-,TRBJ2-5,TGCGCCAGCAGCCTCCTGACTAGCGGGAGAAATCGGGTGGAGACCCAGTACTTC,CASSLLTSGRNRVETQYF
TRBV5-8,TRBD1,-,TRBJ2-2,TGTGCCAGCAGCTTGGCAGGGGGCAGGACCGGGGAGCTGTTTTTT,CASSLAGGRTGELFF
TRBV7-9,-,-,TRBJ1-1,TGTGCCAGCAGCTCACAGGGCCGGGCCACTGAAGCTTTCTTT,CASSSQGRATEAFF
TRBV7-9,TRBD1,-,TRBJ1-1,TGTGCCAGCAGCTTGAGGACAGGGGGCGACACTGAAGCTTTCTTT,CASSLRTGGDTEAFF
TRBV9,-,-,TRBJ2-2,TGTGCCAGCGAATCCTTCCTTCGGGGTTCGGGCACCGGGGAGCTGTTTTTT,CASESFLRGSGTGELFF
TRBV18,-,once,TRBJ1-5,TGTGCCAGCTCACCACACCAGGATCAGCCCCAGCATTTT,CASSPHQDQPQHF